This TCR beta chain was profiled in a study of early T cells in non-severe SARS-CoV-2 infection. Whole-study context: Investigators sequenced bulk RNA drawn from unsorted whole blood, and chains remained unpaired.

This clonotype has a count of ten or more. Its target is not known. Unique molecular identifiers tagged individual cDNA molecules. TCRdb reanalysed the 5' RACE reads using MiXCR and keeps one entry per CDR3 protein. Here the sample spans 25,000 to 35,000 distinct CDR3 sequences, under 7.5% being singletons. Regarding the study as a whole: The matching step, a VDJdb search, favored anti-spike CD8 responses and missed private and CD4 specificities.

Sequenced input: whole blood. The sequence was collected from an adult who was a healthcare worker with PCR-confirmed SARS-CoV-2 infection or an uninfected control (not recorded which).

CDR3: CASRLQGSSYEQYF. DNA of the CDR3: TGTGCCAGCAGATTACAGGGGTCCTCCTACGAGCAGTACTTC. V is TRBV12-3 or TRBV12-4 and J is TRBJ2-7; 7 positions agree with TRBD1. The CDR3 runs 14 residues. V trimming: 6 bases; J trimming: 0 bases; junction bases outside the gene matches: 5.